Listed below are T cell receptor beta chains from one sample, sequenced in a study of T cells in Graves' hyperthyroidism and ophthalmopathy. TCRdb re-called the multiplex PCR reads through MiXCR, storing one row per CDR3 protein. This table has hundreds of thousands of distinct CDR3 sequences, about 14% appearing once. The sequenced sample was blood. These receptors were taken from a woman in her 50s with Graves' ophthalmopathy. Each CDR3 is given with its conserved first and last residue. D genes are given only for firm matches. Clone size is not always given. Where it is, it says once, few, many or a class for expanded clones.

J: TRBJ2-4
D: -
size: -
V: TRBV15
CDR3: CATSRDSGADIQYF
DNA: TGTGCCACCAGCAGAGATTCGGGCGCTGACATTCAGTACTTC

J: TRBJ2-3
D: -
size: many
V: TRBV5-1
CDR3: CASSLASPPDTQYF
DNA: TGCGCCAGCAGCTTGGCCTCACCCCCAGATACGCAGTATTTT

J: TRBJ2-7
D: TRBD1
size: few
V: TRBV14
CDR3: CASSQLTGGYEQYF
DNA: TGTGCCAGCAGCCAACTGACAGGGGGCTACGAGCAGTACTTC

J: TRBJ1-1
D: -
size: many
V: TRBV19
CDR3: CASSLPSGSPNTEAFF
DNA: TGTGCCAGTAGTCTTCCGTCGGGCAGCCCGAACACTGAAGCTTTCTTT

J: TRBJ1-2
D: -
size: -
V: TRBV20-1
CDR3: CSARDPQNPYGYTF
DNA: TGCAGTGCTAGAGACCCCCAGAACCCCTATGGCTACACCTTC

J: TRBJ2-6
D: -
size: -
V: TRBV4-3
CDR3: CASALRASGANVLTF
DNA: TGCGCCAGCGCCCTTAGGGCTTCTGGGGCCAACGTCCTGACTTTC

J: TRBJ2-3
D: -
size: -
V: TRBV10-3
CDR3: CAISRNTDTQYF
DNA: TGTGCCATCAGTCGGAACACAGATACGCAGTATTTT

J: TRBJ1-1
D: -
size: few
V: TRBV12-5
CDR3: CASGGRDTEAFF
DNA: TGTGCTAGTGGGGGCAGGGACACTGAAGCTTTCTTT

J: TRBJ2-7
D: -
size: many
V: TRBV7-8
CDR3: CASTLGQGKGQYF
DNA: TGTGCCAGCACCCTAGGGCAGGGAAAAGGGCAGTACTTC

J: TRBJ2-1
D: TRBD2
size: -
V: TRBV28
CDR3: CASGSFSGLKYNEQFF
DNA: TGTGCCAGCGGGAGCTTTAGCGGGCTAAAGTACAATGAGCAGTTCTTC

J: TRBJ1-1
D: -
size: -
V: TRBV19
CDR3: CASSTTGSTEAFF
DNA: TGTGCCAGTAGTACCACAGGGTCCACTGAAGCTTTCTTT

J: TRBJ1-1
D: -
size: many
V: TRBV11-2
CDR3: CASTRQRMNTEAFF
DNA: TGTGCCAGCACCCGCCAACGGATGAACACTGAAGCTTTCTTT

J: TRBJ2-3
D: TRBD1
size: -
V: TRBV12-3/TRBV12-4
CDR3: CAITDRTTDTQYF
DNA: TGTGCCATTACGGACAGGACCACAGATACGCAGTATTTT

J: TRBJ2-5
D: -
size: few
V: TRBV19
CDR3: CASSITGLWETQYF
DNA: TGTGCCAGTAGTATAACAGGACTGTGGGAGACCCAGTACTTC

J: TRBJ2-3
D: -
size: few
V: TRBV19
CDR3: CASSITGAGTDTQYF
DNA: TGTGCCAGTAGTATCACGGGAGCTGGCACAGATACGCAGTATTTT

J: TRBJ2-1
D: -
size: few
V: TRBV7-9
CDR3: CASSLRGTRSYNEQFF
DNA: TGTGCCAGCAGCTTACGAGGGACCCGCTCCTACAATGAGCAGTTCTTC

J: TRBJ2-7
D: -
size: -
V: TRBV27
CDR3: CASSLGEFYEQYF
DNA: TGTGCCAGCAGTTTGGGGGAATTCTACGAGCAGTACTTC

J: TRBJ2-7
D: TRBD1
size: -
V: TRBV19
CDR3: CASSQFLGTGTVYEQYF
DNA: TGTGCCAGTAGTCAGTTTCTAGGGACAGGGACTGTCTACGAGCAGTACTTC

J: TRBJ2-1
D: -
size: many
V: TRBV5-1
CDR3: CASSVTGTISSYNEQFF
DNA: TGCGCCAGCAGCGTCACAGGGACCATCAGCTCCTACAATGAGCAGTTCTTC

J: TRBJ1-4
D: -
size: -
V: TRBV15
CDR3: CATSSRVPATNEKLFF
DNA: TGTGCCACCAGCAGTCGGGTCCCTGCAACTAATGAAAAACTGTTTTTT

J: TRBJ2-5
D: -
size: few
V: TRBV5-1
CDR3: CASSFRENQETQYF
DNA: TGCGCCAGCAGCTTCCGGGAGAACCAAGAGACCCAGTACTTC

J: TRBJ1-5
D: -
size: many
V: TRBV28
CDR3: CASSFGRGNDNQPQHF
DNA: TGTGCCAGCAGTTTTGGTCGGGGTAATGACAATCAGCCCCAGCATTTT

J: TRBJ2-1
D: TRBD1
size: few
V: TRBV6-2/TRBV6-3
CDR3: CASSYAGQGLGNEQFF
DNA: TGTGCCAGCAGTTACGCCGGACAGGGTCTGGGTAATGAGCAGTTCTTC

J: TRBJ2-1
D: -
size: many
V: TRBV20-1
CDR3: CSARDPRGVYNEQFF
DNA: TGCAGTGCTAGAGATCCCCGGGGTGTCTACAATGAGCAGTTCTTC

J: TRBJ2-3
D: -
size: few
V: TRBV6-6
CDR3: CASSYSSGAGPDTQYF
DNA: TGTGCCAGCAGTTACTCGTCGGGGGCCGGTCCAGATACGCAGTATTTT

J: TRBJ1-6
D: -
size: many
V: TRBV2
CDR3: CASSEHRSYNSPLHF
DNA: TGTGCCAGCAGTGAGCACCGCTCCTATAATTCACCCCTCCACTTT